Each of the 8 T cell receptor beta chains below was sequenced from the same sample in a study of shared clonotypes between healthy human individuals (dated by TCRdb to 2020 to 2021). The library was built by means of the immunoSEQ multiplex PCR assay. Sourced from immuneACCESS, this table was stored by TCRdb with only in-frame sequences that have V and J called. A share of the clones is absent; for the studies checked, an unresolved V gene accounts for under half, and the remainder has no known explanation. For this sample there are fewer than 400,000 clones; approximately 74% appear just once. The ten top clones hold 9% to 12% of the sample. Sample: memory CD4+ T cells sorted from blood. Interpreted using the paper, the cell subset or site label stands for: CD45RA-negative fraction. The receptors originated from a man younger than 40 in good health.

The J gene is TRBJ2-1, the V gene TRBV5-1; maybe TRBD1 (6 bases). V was cut by 1 base and J by 4 bases, with 12 bases left in between. The CDR3 runs to 15 residues. Germline V lookup: CDR1 SGHRS, CDR2 YFSETQ. CDR3 DNA sequence: TGCGCCAGCAGCTTGAGGGGGTTAGCGTACAATGAGCAGTTCTTC. This encodes CASSLRGLAYNEQFF.

The sample holds a few counts of this clone. V is TRBV2 and J is TRBJ1-5; D is ambiguous. Trimming removed 2 bases at V and 3 bases at J, with 11 bases between. CDR3 length: 15 amino acids. Germline V gives CDR1 SNHLY, CDR2 FYNNEI. The CDR3 DNA is TGTGCCAGCAGTGAACGGGCCGTTTACAATCAGCCCCAGCATTTT. This codes for CASSERAVYNQPQHF. The whole variable domain, filled in from reference TRBV2 and TRBJ1-5, reads EPEVTQTPSHQVTQMGQEVILRCVPISNHLYFYWYRQILGQKVEFLVSFYNNEISEKSEIFDDQFSVERPDGSNFTLKIRSTKLEDSAMYFCASSERAVYNQPQHFGDGTRLSIL.

The chain carries TRBV28 and TRBJ2-3; D is perhaps TRBD2 (5 bases). CDR3 length: 12 amino acids. Trimming stripped 6 bases from V and 8 bases from J, with 12 bases between. The germline CDR1 and CDR2 sequences are MDHEN and SYDVKM. The CDR3 sequence is CASSPPEVTQYF. The CDR3 DNA reads as TGTGCCAGCAGCCCCCCGGAGGTTACGCAGTATTTT.

This clone was seen just once. The chain recombines TRBV5-1 with TRBJ2-3, with TRBD2 as a possible D gene (6 bases). CDR1 is SGHRS and CDR2 is YFSETQ in the germline V gene. This CDR3 is 16 amino acids long. V was cut by 4 bases and J by 4 bases, with 19 bases left in between. CDR3 residues: CASSPSPGGRADTQYF. The CDR3, as DNA: TGCGCCAGCAGCCCTAGCCCCGGGGGTAGGGCAGATACGCAGTATTTT.

This rearrangement joins TRBV7-8 to TRBJ1-5; no definite D call. The germline CDR1 and CDR2 sequences are SGHVS and FQNEAQ. V lost 4 bases and J 7 bases, leaving 11 bases between the germline ends. This CDR3 spans 13 amino acids. The CDR3 protein is CASSSYEGQPQHF. CDR3 DNA sequence: TGTGCCAGCAGCTCCTATGAAGGCCAGCCCCAGCATTTT.

This chain uses TRBV7-9 with TRBJ2-7; possible D gene TRBD2, 5 bases. The CDR3 totals 17 residues. CDR1 SEHNR and CDR2 FQNEAQ come from the germline V gene (reference sequence). V was pared by 5 bases and J by 0 bases, with 20 bases between. This chain's CDR3 is CASSNRAPGLDSYEQYF. The CDR3 bases are TGTGCCAGCAGCAATAGGGCCCCGGGGTTGGACTCCTACGAGCAGTACTTC.

This clone was seen a single time. The chain combines TRBV19 with TRBJ2-7, with D tentatively TRBD1 (5 bases). The V end was cut by 5 bases, the J end by 4 bases, with 9 bases between. The CDR3 totals 12 residues. Germline V gene lookup returns CDR1 LNHDA and CDR2 SQIVND (reference sequence). The CDR3 region has the DNA TGTGCCAGTAGTCCCGACAGATACGAGCAGTACTTC. Amino acid sequence: CASSPDRYEQYF.

The chain is built from TRBV2 and TRBJ2-7; D gene unclear. CDR1 and CDR2 (germline): SNHLY, FYNNEI. V lost 6 bases, J lost 3 bases, and 15 bases lay in between. There are 14 residues in the CDR3. CDR3 in DNA: TGTGCCAGCAGCCCGTCTGAGGTTATCTACGAGCAGTACTTC. As protein: CASSPSEVIYEQYF.